Below are 10 T cell receptor beta chains sequenced from a single sample in a study of blood T cell repertoires in COVID-19. Profiling relied on immunoSEQ multiplex PCR, and the TCRdb table lists in-frame clones only, not all of them. The sample lists more than 120,000 clones; 70% to 90% were seen once. Material: peripheral blood. The receptor set was obtained from a human donor with acute or convalescent COVID-19. The donor label of this sample is uncertain.

Only a few counts were recorded for this clone. The chain joins TRBV7-8 to TRBJ1-2; 12 nucleotides match TRBD1. The J segment lost 4 bases and the V segment lost 5 bases, leaving 8 bases of the junction unmatched. The germline gives CDR1 SGHVS, CDR2 FQNEAQ. CDR3 size: 16 residues. The chain's CDR3 is CASSHLMGQGAYGYTF. The CDR3 DNA sequence: TGTGCCAGCAGCCACCTAATGGGACAGGGGGCCTATGGCTACACCTTC.

The chain joins TRBV9 to TRBJ1-2; possibly TRBD1 for D (5 bases). The CDR3 is made up of 14 amino acids. Trimming removed 0 bases from V and 8 bases from J, with 14 bases in between. Germline CDR1 reads SGDLS; CDR2 reads YYNGEE. CDR3 sequence (DNA): TGTGCCAGCAGCGTAGAACCCAGGGCGGAAGGCTACACCTTC. It is translated as CASSVEPRAEGYTF.

V gene TRBV5-1 combines with J gene TRBJ1-1, with 9 positions matching TRBD1. V was clipped by 5 bases and J by 0 bases; unmatched bases: 5. This CDR3 is built from 15 residues. Germline lookup yields CDR1 SGHRS and CDR2 YFSETQ. The CDR3 region has the DNA TGCGCCAGCAGAACCGGGACAGGGTTGAACACTGAAGCTTTCTTT. It specifies CASRTGTGLNTEAFF.

The chain links TRBV19 to TRBJ1-4; 9 bases align to TRBD1. Germline-derived CDR1 and CDR2 are LNHDA and SQIVND (reference sequence). The CDR3 has 15 amino acids. Trimming cost V 3 bases and J 5 bases; bases outside gene matches: 4. The CDR3 reads CASSIRGQGNEKLFF. DNA of the CDR3: TGTGCCAGTAGTATCCGGGGACAGGGAAATGAAAAACTGTTTTTT.

This clone has just a few counts. This chain connects TRBV27 to TRBJ2-7; 9 nucleotides line up with TRBD2. The CDR3 runs to 15 residues. V was clipped by 3 bases and J by 5 bases; unmatched bases: 8. In germline, CDR1 is MNHEY, CDR2 SMNVEV (reference sequence). The CDR3 DNA is TGTGCCAGCAGTTTGGGGAGGCGGGGGGGCCACGAGCAGTACTTC. This gives the protein CASSLGRRGGHEQYF.

This rearrangement joins TRBV30 to TRBJ1-5; a weak D match, TRBD1 (6 bases). Germline V lookup: CDR1 GTSNPN, CDR2 SVGIG (reference sequence). The CDR3 contains 15 residues. V lost 0 bases, J lost 0 bases, and 9 bases lay in between. In DNA, the CDR3 is TGTGCCTGGAGTGTGGGGGGGGCTAGCAATCAGCCCCAGCATTTT. Its protein product is CAWSVGGASNQPQHF.

The chain recombines TRBV19 with TRBJ2-1; D remains unclear. The germline gives CDR1 LNHDA, CDR2 SQIVND (reference sequence). V lost 5 bases and J lost 0, with 11 bases in between. The CDR3 spans 15 residues. The CDR3, as DNA: TGTGCCAGTAGTTTATCTACCCCCTCCTACAATGAGCAGTTCTTC. Protein sequence: CASSLSTPSYNEQFF.

This clone was counted once. This chain connects TRBV15 to TRBJ2-1; the D gene is possibly TRBD2 (6 bases). The CDR3 is 16 residues long. Trimming pared 0 bases from V and 6 bases from J, leaving 15 bases between. Germline V gives CDR1 LNHNV, CDR2 YYDKDF (reference sequence). CDR3 DNA: TGTGCCACCAGCAGAGAAACCGGAGGGCCTTCCAATGAGCAGTTCTTC. It encodes CATSRETGGPSNEQFF.

V usage is TRBV6-5 and J usage is TRBJ1-2, with 7 bases aligning to TRBD1. Germline loops: CDR1 MNHEY, CDR2 SVGAGI. With 4 bases clipped from V and 7 bases from J, the junction kept 9 bases outside the gene matches. The CDR3 consists of 14 residues. CDR3 DNA sequence: TGTGCCAGCAGTTCCCCCCCGACAGGGTTTGGCTACACCTTC. Amino acid sequence: CASSSPPTGFGYTF.

The chain is built from TRBV2 and TRBJ1-6, with TRBD1 matching 8 bases. Germline loops: CDR1 SNHLY, CDR2 FYNNEI. This CDR3 region has 17 residues. Losses at the gene ends were 3 bases for V and 8 bases for J; bases not matched to a gene: 12. DNA for the CDR3: TGTGCCAGCAGTGAGAGAGAGGTGACAGGGGAGCATTCACCCCTCCACTTT. This gives the protein CASSEREVTGEHSPLHF.